These T cell receptor beta chains were read from a single sample in a study of blood T cell repertoires in COVID-19. The repertoire was sequenced with immunoSEQ multiplex PCR; TCRdb's copy has only in-frame clones and lacks some. The sample shows fewer than 110,000 clones, 88% of them seen only once. The sequenced sample was peripheral blood. These receptors all come from a man aged 45-60 years with active or convalescent COVID-19. Each CDR3 is given with its conserved first and last residue. A D gene is named only where the DNA matches it firmly. Clone size, where shown, is once, few, many, or a class for clones that have expanded.

>TRBV2|NA|TRBJ2-5|NA
TGTGCCAGCGTCGCGGGCACGCAAGAGACCCAGTACTTC
CASVAGTQETQYF
>TRBV4-3|NA|TRBJ2-6|NA
TGCGCCAGCAGCCAAGGATCGGGCTCTGGGGCCAACGTCCTGACTTTC
CASSQGSGSGANVLTF
>TRBV15|NA|TRBJ1-6|NA
TGTGCCACCAGCGGGAGGACTGGTGAGAATTCACCCCTCCACTTT
CATSGRTGENSPLHF
>TRBV18|NA|TRBJ1-5|TRBD1
TGTGCCAGCTCACTCGGGACAGCCGATAGCAATCAGCCCCAGCATTTT
CASSLGTADSNQPQHF
>TRBV18|NA|TRBJ1-4|TRBD1
TGTGCCAGCTCAGCTCAACAGGGGGTGGATGAAAAACTGTTTTTT
CASSAQQGVDEKLFF
>TRBV12-2|NA|TRBJ2-1|NA
TGTGCAAGTCGCTGGGGACTAGCCTCTCCCTACAATGAGCAGTTCTTC
CASRWGLASPYNEQFF
>TRBV11-2|NA|TRBJ2-1|TRBD2
TGTGCCAGCAGCCTTCTAGCGGGAGGGCCAAATGAGCAGTTCTTC
CASSLLAGGPNEQFF
>TRBV5-6|NA|TRBJ2-1|TRBD2
TGTGCCAGCAGCTCTCTGACTAGCCCCTACAATGAGCAGTTCTTC
CASSSLTSPYNEQFF
>TRBV28|NA|TRBJ2-2|TRBD2
TGTGCCAGCAGCTTAAGAGCGGGGGAACGCCGGGCCGGGGAGCTGTTTTTT
CASSLRAGERRAGELFF
>TRBV7-6|NA|TRBJ1-1|NA
TGTGCCAGCAGCGAGGGGGCTGAAGCTTTCTTT
CASSEGAEAFF
>TRBV28|NA|TRBJ1-6|NA
TGTGCCAGCAGTTTATCTCTTTCACCCCTCCACTTT
CASSLSLSPLHF
>TRBV6-5|NA|TRBJ1-2|NA
TGTGCCAGCAGTTACATTGGGGACTTAAGCTACACCTTC
CASSYIGDLSYTF
>TRBV2|NA|TRBJ1-4|NA
TGTGCCAGCCGTAGGGGTAATGAAAAACTGTTTTTT
CASRRGNEKLFF
>TRBV29-1|once|TRBJ2-2|NA
TGCAGCGTTGAAGTAACCAGGGGCCCGATCACCGGGGAGCTGTTTTTT
CSVEVTRGPITGELFF
>TRBV6-6|NA|TRBJ1-3|TRBD1
TGTGCCAGCAGTCGGGGGGACAGGGGGTATTATGGAAACACCATATATTTT
CASSRGDRGYYGNTIYF
>TRBV24-1|NA|TRBJ1-2|TRBD1
TGTGCCACCAGTGACCCGGGACAGGTCTATGGCTACACCTTC
CATSDPGQVYGYTF
>TRBV28|NA|TRBJ1-5|NA
TGTGCCAGCAGCCGAGGAGGGGGCAATCAGCCCCAGCATTTT
CASSRGGGNQPQHF
>TRBV11-2|NA|TRBJ2-1|TRBD2
TGTGCCAGCAGCTTAAGACTAGCGGCCAATGAGCAGTTCTTC
CASSLRLAANEQFF
>TRBV6-5|NA|TRBJ1-3|NA
TGTGCCAGCAGTTACTACAGAAGTGGCACCATATATTTT
CASSYYRSGTIYF
>TRBV2|few|TRBJ2-7|TRBD2
TGTGCCAGCTCCAAGCGGGAGTCCGCGGCCGACGAGCAGTACTTC
CASSKRESAADEQYF
>TRBV28|NA|TRBJ1-1|TRBD1
TGTGCCAGCAGTTTATGGGACAGGGAAAGGGGGAACACTGAAGCTTTCTTT
CASSLWDRERGNTEAFF
>TRBV5-1|NA|TRBJ2-1|TRBD2
TGCGCCAGCAGCGGCCGTGGGACTAGCGGGAGTCTAAGCTCCTACAATGAGCAGTTCTTC
CASSGRGTSGSLSSYNEQFF
>TRBV28|NA|TRBJ1-2|NA
TGTGCCAGAACGAATGGGGAGGGGCACCACTATGGCTACACCTTC
CARTNGEGHHYGYTF
>TRBV30|NA|TRBJ2-1|NA
TGTGCTTTCCTCGCGGAGAACGACAATGAGCAGTTCTTC
CAFLAENDNEQFF
>TRBV30|NA|TRBJ2-7|NA
TGTGCCTGGAGTCCCCATGAGAGGGACGAGCAGTACTTC
CAWSPHERDEQYF
>TRBV3-1/TRBV3-2|NA|TRBJ2-7|NA
TGTGCCAGCAGCCCCCGTCTGGGGGCAAGCTCCTACGAGCAGTACTTC
CASSPRLGASSYEQYF
>TRBV10-2|once|TRBJ2-5|NA
TGCGCCAGCACCCTCGGGGTGGGAGAGACCCAGTACTTC
CASTLGVGETQYF
>TRBV18|NA|TRBJ1-2|NA
TGTGCCAGCTCACCACCGGGGAGTTATGGCTACACCTTC
CASSPPGSYGYTF
>TRBV9|NA|TRBJ2-5|NA
TGTGCCAGCAGCGTAGCTGCCCAGGGGCAAGAGACCCAGTACTTC
CASSVAAQGQETQYF
>TRBV7-8|NA|TRBJ2-1|TRBD2
TGTGCCAGCAGCCAGGTACGGGGACTAGTAAATGAGCAGTTCTTC
CASSQVRGLVNEQFF
>TRBV3-1/TRBV3-2|NA|TRBJ1-2|NA
TGTGCCAGCAGCCCTTGGACAGACCACAATACCTATGGCTACACCTTC
CASSPWTDHNTYGYTF
>TRBV7-2|NA|TRBJ1-2|NA
TGTGCCAGCAGCTACCCCGGGACAACTAACTATGGCTACACCTTC
CASSYPGTTNYGYTF
>TRBV5-1|NA|TRBJ2-1|NA
TGCGCCAGCAGCTTCGGACAGACCTACAATGAGCAGTTCTTC
CASSFGQTYNEQFF
>TRBV6-5|NA|TRBJ1-4|TRBD1
TGTGCCAGCAGTTACGGACAGGGGGGCGAAAAACTGTTTTTT
CASSYGQGGEKLFF
>TRBV28|NA|TRBJ2-1|NA
TGTGCCAGCAGCCTAGAGGGTCTAGCGCGAATGAGCTCCTACAATGAGCAGTTCTTC
CASSLEGLARMSSYNEQFF
>TRBV19|few|TRBJ1-6|NA
TGTGCCAGTAGTCGAAATGATGGAGTGAATTCACCCCTCCACTTT
CASSRNDGVNSPLHF
>TRBV4-3|NA|TRBJ1-6|NA
TGCGCCAGCAGCCAAGATCGACTGCCAGCTAGCTCCTATAATTCACCCCTCCACTTT
CASSQDRLPASSYNSPLHF
>TRBV5-1|NA|TRBJ2-1|TRBD1
TGCGCCAGCAGGCCGGGGACAGGGGGCCACAATGAGCAGTTCTTC
CASRPGTGGHNEQFF
>TRBV10-2|NA|TRBJ2-1|TRBD2
TGCGCCAGCAGGACTAGCGGGAGGGATGAGCAGTTCTTC
CASRTSGRDEQFF